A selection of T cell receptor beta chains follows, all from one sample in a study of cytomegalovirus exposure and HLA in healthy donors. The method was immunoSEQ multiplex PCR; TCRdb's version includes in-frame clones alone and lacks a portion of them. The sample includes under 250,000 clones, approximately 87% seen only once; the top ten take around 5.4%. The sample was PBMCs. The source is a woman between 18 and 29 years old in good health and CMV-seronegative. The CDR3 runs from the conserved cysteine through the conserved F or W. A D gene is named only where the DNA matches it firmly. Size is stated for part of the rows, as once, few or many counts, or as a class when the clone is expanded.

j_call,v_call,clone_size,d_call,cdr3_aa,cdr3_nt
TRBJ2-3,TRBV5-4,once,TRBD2,CASSWGLAGGADTQYF,TGTGCCAGCAGCTGGGGACTAGCGGGGGGTGCAGATACGCAGTATTTT
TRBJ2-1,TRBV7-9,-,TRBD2,CASSLGSGRYNEQFF,TGTGCCAGCAGCTTGGGAAGCGGGAGGTACAATGAGCAGTTCTTC
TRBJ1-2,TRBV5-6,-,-,CASSLAWSGSFYGYTF,TGTGCCAGCAGCTTGGCCTGGTCAGGGAGCTTCTATGGCTACACCTTC
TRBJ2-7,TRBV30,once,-,CAWSAVAYEQYF,TGTGCCTGGAGTGCGGTCGCCTACGAGCAGTACTTC
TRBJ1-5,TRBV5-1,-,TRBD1,CASATGGDQPQHF,TGCGCCAGCGCGACAGGGGGGGATCAGCCCCAGCATTTT
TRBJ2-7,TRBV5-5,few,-,CASSLVGRAYEQYF,TGTGCCAGCAGCTTGGTGGGCAGAGCCTACGAGCAGTACTTC
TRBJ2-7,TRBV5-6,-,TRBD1,CASSSAGTGGYEQYF,TGTGCCAGCAGCTCGGCGGGGACAGGGGGCTACGAGCAGTACTTC
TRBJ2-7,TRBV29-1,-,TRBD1,CSLTGQGPGSYEQYF,TGCAGCCTGACGGGACAGGGGCCGGGTTCCTACGAGCAGTACTTC
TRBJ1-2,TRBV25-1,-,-,CASSPRTDYGYTF,TGTGCCAGCAGTCCCCGGACAGACTATGGCTACACCTTC
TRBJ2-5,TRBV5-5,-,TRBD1,CASSGTGGIETQYF,TGTGCCAGCAGCGGGACAGGGGGTATAGAGACCCAGTACTTC
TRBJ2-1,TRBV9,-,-,CASSATERGHEQFF,TGTGCCAGCAGCGCCACTGAAAGGGGCCATGAGCAGTTCTTC
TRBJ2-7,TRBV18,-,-,CASSPAGRDSEQYF,TGTGCCAGCTCACCGGCAGGGAGAGACTCCGAGCAGTACTTC
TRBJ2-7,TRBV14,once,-,CASSQGARTSYEQYF,TGTGCCAGCAGCCAAGGGGCCAGGACCAGCTACGAGCAGTACTTC
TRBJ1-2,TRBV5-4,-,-,CASSFEGPYGYTF,TGTGCCAGCAGCTTTGAAGGACCCTATGGCTACACCTTC
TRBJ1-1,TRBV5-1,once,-,CASSLDFGGGVQGPAFF,TGCGCCAGCAGCTTGGACTTTGGAGGAGGGGTACAGGGTCCAGCTTTCTTT
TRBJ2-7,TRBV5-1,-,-,CASSRTESSYEQYF,TGCGCCAGCAGCCGGACGGAGAGCTCCTACGAGCAGTACTTC
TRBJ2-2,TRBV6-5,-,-,CASSPPGRTGELFF,TGTGCCAGCAGCCCACCTGGGCGAACCGGGGAGCTGTTTTTT
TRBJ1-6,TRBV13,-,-,CASSIDSRLGSPLHF,TGTGCCAGCAGCATAGACAGCCGCTTGGGTTCACCCCTCCACTTT
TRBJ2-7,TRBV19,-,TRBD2,CASTPGEGWYEQYF,TGTGCCAGTACCCCCGGGGAGGGCTGGTACGAGCAGTACTTC
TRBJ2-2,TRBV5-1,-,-,CASSLAQLNTGELFF,TGCGCCAGCAGCTTGGCTCAGCTAAACACCGGGGAGCTGTTTTTT
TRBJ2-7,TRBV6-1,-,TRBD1,CATLGQISYEQYF,TGTGCCACCTTGGGACAGATTTCCTACGAGCAGTACTTC
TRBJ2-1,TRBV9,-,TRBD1,CASSALGQGAYNEQFF,TGTGCCAGCAGCGCATTGGGACAGGGAGCCTACAATGAGCAGTTCTTC
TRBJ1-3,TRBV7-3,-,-,CASSSSGVSGNTIYF,TGTGCCAGCAGCTCCTCTGGGGTCTCTGGAAACACCATATATTTT
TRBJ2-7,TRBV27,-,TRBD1,CASGPTGGQYEQYF,TGTGCCAGCGGCCCGACAGGGGGCCAGTACGAGCAGTACTTC
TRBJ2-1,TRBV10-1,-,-,CASSGGSGSYNEQFF,TGCGCCAGCAGTGGAGGGTCGGGCTCCTACAATGAGCAGTTCTTC
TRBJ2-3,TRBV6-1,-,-,CASSEDLPRGDTQYF,TGTGCCAGCAGCGAGGACCTCCCTCGGGGAGATACGCAGTATTTT
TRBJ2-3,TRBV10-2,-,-,CASTGADTQYF,TGCGCCAGCACCGGGGCAGATACGCAGTATTTT
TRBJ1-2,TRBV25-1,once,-,CASSEYRRVGGYTF,TGTGCCAGCAGTGAATATAGGAGGGTTGGTGGCTACACCTTC
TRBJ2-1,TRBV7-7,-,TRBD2,CASSRGGTSANEQFF,TGTGCCAGCAGCCGAGGGGGGACTAGCGCGAATGAGCAGTTCTTC
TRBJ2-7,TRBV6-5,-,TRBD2,CASSWGGAGGPRAQYF,TGTGCCAGCAGTTGGGGTGGGGCGGGAGGACCGCGGGCGCAGTACTTC
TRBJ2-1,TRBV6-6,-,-,CASTRGRDEQFF,TGTGCCAGCACAAGGGGCCGGGATGAGCAGTTCTTC